The source of this T cell receptor (beta chain) is a study of response to subunit inactivated influenza vaccine. Study-level results: The authors put forward the suggestion that each seasonal influenza vaccination may bring in only a limited number of new T cells.

As to this clonotype: Its antigen is currently unknown.

The CDR3 is made up of 16 amino acids. V gave up 5 bases and J gave up 2 bases; unmatched junction bases: 11. TCRdb passed the RT-PCR reads through MiXCR, listing each CDR3 protein once. The repertoire has roughly 520,000 distinct CDR3 sequences, less than 30% of them found once; the top ten carry approximately 2%. This specimen consisted of CD4+ T cells sorted from PBMCs, obtained 5 to 6 days after vaccination. V is TRBV12-3 or TRBV12-4 and J is TRBJ1-1, with TRBD1 identical over 7 bases. This TCR was recovered from a man aged 45-65 years who received an inactivated influenza vaccine. The chain's CDR3 is CASSHLITGANTEAFF. CDR3 DNA: TGTGCCAGCAGTCACCTTATCACAGGGGCCAACACTGAAGCTTTCTTT.